These T cell receptor beta chains were read from a single sample in a study of cytomegalovirus exposure and HLA in healthy donors. Using immunoSEQ multiplex PCR, the repertoire was profiled, and TCRdb retains in-frame clones only, with some absent. The sample has 100,000 to 120,000 clones, 88% seen once. The sample was PBMCs. The receptor source for this set is a woman in her thirties in good health and CMV-seropositive. Both conserved end residues are part of each CDR3. Fields, in order: D gene, clone size, J gene, V gene, CDR3 DNA, CDR3 protein. A D gene is named only where the DNA matches it firmly. A row's size may be missing; if present it is once, few, many or a size class.

TRBD2	once	TRBJ2-5	TRBV30	TGTGCCCACGGGACTAGCCGAGAGACCCAGTACTTC	CAHGTSRETQYF
TRBD2	.	TRBJ2-5	TRBV7-6	TGTGCCAGCAGCTTAGCCCGGGACTACGGCTCAGAGACCCAGTACTTC	CASSLARDYGSETQYF
TRBD2	.	TRBJ2-5	TRBV27	TGTGCCAGCAGTTTAATTGGGACTACCCACCGGACCCAGTACTTC	CASSLIGTTHRTQYF
.	few	TRBJ2-2	TRBV15	TGTGCCACCAGCAGAGCTCCCGGGGAGCTGTTTTTT	CATSRAPGELFF
.	.	TRBJ1-6	TRBV6-1	TGTGCCAGCAAGGTGAGCGAGAATTCACCCCTCCACTTT	CASKVSENSPLHF
TRBD1	medium-sized	TRBJ1-2	TRBV7-8	TGTGCCAGCAGCTTCGACGGGACAGGGGGTGGCTACACCTTC	CASSFDGTGGGYTF
.	.	TRBJ1-4	TRBV11-2	TGTGCCAGCAGCTTAGGGGAGGGGGAGGAAGAAAAACTGTTTTTT	CASSLGEGEEEKLFF
TRBD1	.	TRBJ1-4	TRBV5-6	TGTGCCAGCAGCTTACAGGGGGCGGAAGAAAAACTGTTTTTT	CASSLQGAEEKLFF
TRBD1	.	TRBJ2-1	TRBV28	TGTGCCAGCAGCCCGGGACAGTGGTACAATGAGCAGTTCTTC	CASSPGQWYNEQFF
TRBD2	.	TRBJ2-1	TRBV19	TGTGCCAGTAGTGAAGCCGGGACTAGCTACAATGAGCAGTTCTTC	CASSEAGTSYNEQFF
.	.	TRBJ1-5	TRBV10-3	TGTGCCAGCGGCCGGGACACGGCGAATAGCAATCAGCCCCAGCATTTT	CASGRDTANSNQPQHF
.	.	TRBJ2-7	TRBV7-2	TGTGCCAGCAGCTTAGCACCGGGTGGTTCCTACGAGCAGTACTTC	CASSLAPGGSYEQYF
.	.	TRBJ2-1	TRBV9	TGTGCCAGCAGCGGACCGGCGGCCAATGAGCAGTTCTTC	CASSGPAANEQFF
.	.	TRBJ1-2	TRBV4-2	TGTGCCAGCAGCCTAAGGTCCGCTAGCTATGGCTACACCTTC	CASSLRSASYGYTF
.	.	TRBJ2-2	TRBV15	TGTGCCACCAGCCCCCGAGAGGCCCCCGGGGAGCTGTTTTTT	CATSPREAPGELFF
.	.	TRBJ1-5	TRBV7-2	TGTGCCAGCAGCATCCTTACCGGGACTTTGCCGTATCAGCCCCAGCATTTT	CASSILTGTLPYQPQHF
.	.	TRBJ1-1	TRBV28	TGTGCCAGCAGTACTCGGACAGCCATGGGCACTGAAGCTTTCTTT	CASSTRTAMGTEAFF
.	.	TRBJ2-7	TRBV10-1	TGCGCCAGCATCGAGGGTGGGAGGGGGAGAGCTACTGGCGAGCAGTACTTC	CASIEGGRGRATGEQYF
.	.	TRBJ2-1	TRBV11-2	TGTGCCAGCAGCTACGGGAATGAGCAGTTCTTC	CASSYGNEQFF
.	.	TRBJ1-2	TRBV2	TGTGCCAGCAGTGCGGACACTCTACCTGGCTACACCTTC	CASSADTLPGYTF
.	.	TRBJ1-2	TRBV4-3	TGCGCCAGCAGCCAAGACCTCCGGGAGTTGGGATATGGCTACACCTTC	CASSQDLRELGYGYTF
TRBD1	once	TRBJ1-5	TRBV6-1	TGTGCCAGCAGCGCGGACAGGGCTAGCAATCAGCCCCAGCATTTT	CASSADRASNQPQHF
.	.	TRBJ1-2	TRBV7-2	TGTGCCAGCAGCTTAGATCAGGGGTTCCTCTATGGCTACACCTTC	CASSLDQGFLYGYTF
.	.	TRBJ1-1	TRBV20-1	TGCAGTGCTCAGGGAAACACTGAAGCTTTCTTT	CSAQGNTEAFF
.	.	TRBJ2-5	TRBV5-1	TGCGCCAGCAGCTTGGGACTAGGGCGGATGGAGACCCAGTACTTC	CASSLGLGRMETQYF
.	.	TRBJ2-3	TRBV28	TGTGCCGGACCCCGACTAGAGCAGTATTTT	CAGPRLEQYF
.	.	TRBJ2-2	TRBV18	TGTGCCAGCTCACCACCGGGGGGGCCTTACACCGGGGAGCTGTTTTTT	CASSPPGGPYTGELFF
TRBD1	.	TRBJ1-2	TRBV6-5	TGTGCCAGCAGGCCTCCGGGACAGTCAGACTATGGCTACACCTTC	CASRPPGQSDYGYTF
.	.	TRBJ2-7	TRBV28	TGTGCCAGCAGGCAAACCGGCGCCCAGGGGTCCTACGAGCAGTACTTC	CASRQTGAQGSYEQYF
.	.	TRBJ2-1	TRBV10-1	TGCGCCAGCAGTGGACTAGGGCGCAATGAGCAGTTCTTC	CASSGLGRNEQFF
TRBD1	.	TRBJ1-4	TRBV5-1	TGCGCCAGCAGCTCCTCGACAGGGGCAGGTGTTGAACTGTTTTTT	CASSSSTGAGVELFF
TRBD1	few	TRBJ1-4	TRBV14	TGTGCCACCGGACAGGGGAATGAAAAACTGTTTTTT	CATGQGNEKLFF
TRBD1	.	TRBJ2-7	TRBV10-3	TGTGCCATCAGTGAGCAGGGGGTCCCCTACGAGCAGTACTTC	CAISEQGVPYEQYF
TRBD1	.	TRBJ1-5	TRBV9	TGTGCCAGCAGCGGACAGGGTTTGGGCAATCAGCCCCAGCATTTT	CASSGQGLGNQPQHF
TRBD1	.	TRBJ1-2	TRBV7-2	TGTGCCAGCAGCTTAAGACAGGGATCCTACACCTTC	CASSLRQGSYTF
.	.	TRBJ2-2	TRBV4-2	TGTGCCAGCAGCCAAGAACACCCCGGGGAGCTGTTTTTT	CASSQEHPGELFF
TRBD1	.	TRBJ2-7	TRBV4-3	TGCGCCAGCAGCCAGAACAGGGGTTCCTACGAGCAGTACTTC	CASSQNRGSYEQYF